Listed below are T cell receptor beta chains from one sample, sequenced in a study of OX40 agonist ivuxolimab in advanced cancers. Data came from immunoSEQ multiplex PCR; TCRdb stores just in-frame clones and leaves some out. The sample carries 60,000 or so clones, 90% to 95% recorded once. The sample in question was CD4+ or CD8+ T cells sorted from blood, obtained in a trial of the OX40 agonist ivuxolimab. All receptors derive from an adult with an advanced solid tumor such as melanoma, head and neck, liver or kidney cancer. Each CDR3 is given with its conserved first and last residue. A D gene is named only where the DNA matches it firmly. Part of the rows lack a size; the others show once, few, many or a class for expanded clones.

clone_size: NA; v_call: TRBV30; d_call: TRBD2; j_call: TRBJ2-1; cdr3_aa: CAWSPGLAFDEQFF; cdr3_nt: TGTGCCTGGAGTCCGGGACTAGCGTTTGATGAGCAGTTCTTC
clone_size: NA; v_call: TRBV6-6; d_call: NA; j_call: TRBJ2-2; cdr3_aa: CASSYRPGANTGELFF; cdr3_nt: TGTGCCAGCAGTTACAGGCCGGGTGCGAACACCGGGGAGCTGTTTTTT
clone_size: NA; v_call: TRBV11-2; d_call: TRBD2; j_call: TRBJ2-1; cdr3_aa: CACTSSGSFYNEQFF; cdr3_nt: TGTGCCTGCACTTCGAGCGGGAGTTTCTACAATGAGCAGTTCTTC
clone_size: once; v_call: TRBV13; d_call: NA; j_call: TRBJ1-1; cdr3_aa: CASSDAGSVSGTEAFF; cdr3_nt: TGTGCCAGCAGCGATGCGGGATCTGTGTCGGGCACTGAAGCTTTCTTT
clone_size: NA; v_call: TRBV6-4; d_call: TRBD2; j_call: TRBJ2-1; cdr3_aa: CASSGTGRAGNEQFF; cdr3_nt: TGTGCCAGCAGTGGCACCGGGAGGGCGGGCAATGAGCAGTTCTTC
clone_size: once; v_call: TRBV10-3; d_call: TRBD1; j_call: TRBJ1-2; cdr3_aa: CAITNRTGAIYGYTF; cdr3_nt: TGTGCCATCACCAACCGGACAGGGGCGATCTATGGCTACACCTTC
clone_size: NA; v_call: TRBV27; d_call: TRBD2; j_call: TRBJ2-7; cdr3_aa: CASSLSTSGKYEQYF; cdr3_nt: TGTGCCAGCAGTTTATCTACTAGCGGGAAATACGAGCAGTACTTC
clone_size: NA; v_call: TRBV7-9; d_call: NA; j_call: TRBJ2-1; cdr3_aa: CASLTALYNEQFF; cdr3_nt: TGTGCCAGCCTGACTGCACTTTACAATGAGCAGTTCTTC
clone_size: NA; v_call: TRBV14; d_call: TRBD2; j_call: TRBJ2-1; cdr3_aa: CASSQTSGSYNEQFF; cdr3_nt: TGTGCCAGCAGCCAAACTAGCGGGTCCTACAATGAGCAGTTCTTC
clone_size: once; v_call: TRBV7-2; d_call: NA; j_call: TRBJ1-5; cdr3_aa: CASSPHPVRTQPQHF; cdr3_nt: TGTGCCAGCAGCCCACACCCCGTCCGAACCCAGCCCCAGCATTTT
clone_size: NA; v_call: TRBV28; d_call: NA; j_call: TRBJ1-5; cdr3_aa: CASSLRSRVGQPQHF; cdr3_nt: TGTGCCAGCAGTTTAAGGAGCAGGGTAGGTCAGCCCCAGCATTTT
clone_size: NA; v_call: TRBV4-1; d_call: NA; j_call: TRBJ2-1; cdr3_aa: CASSQAGADEQFF; cdr3_nt: TGCGCCAGCAGCCAAGCAGGGGCGGATGAGCAGTTCTTC
clone_size: once; v_call: TRBV5-1; d_call: TRBD1; j_call: TRBJ2-5; cdr3_aa: CASSLTTGVQETQYF; cdr3_nt: TGCGCCAGCAGCTTGACTACAGGGGTGCAAGAGACCCAGTACTTC
clone_size: NA; v_call: TRBV27; d_call: NA; j_call: TRBJ2-7; cdr3_aa: CASSPLASSYEQYF; cdr3_nt: TGTGCCAGCAGTCCTCTGGCCAGCTCCTACGAGCAGTACTTC
clone_size: NA; v_call: TRBV6-5; d_call: NA; j_call: TRBJ2-2; cdr3_aa: CASIEKGCGELFF; cdr3_nt: TGTGCCAGCATTGAAAAGGGGTGCGGGGAGCTGTTTTTT
clone_size: NA; v_call: TRBV27; d_call: TRBD2; j_call: TRBJ2-3; cdr3_aa: CASRLGLTRADTQYF; cdr3_nt: TGTGCCAGCAGACTGGGACTAACGAGGGCAGATACGCAGTATTTT
clone_size: NA; v_call: TRBV5-4; d_call: NA; j_call: TRBJ1-1; cdr3_aa: CASSLVHMNTEAFF; cdr3_nt: TGTGCCAGCAGCTTGGTGCACATGAACACTGAAGCTTTCTTT